The source of this T cell receptor beta chain is a study of shared clonotypes between healthy human individuals. Every contributor of samples was a Caucasian grown-up residing in Nashville, Tennessee. Remarks on this clone: Its cognate antigen is unknown. Distinct nucleotide sequences in the sample also encode this CDR3.

Notes on the study in general: Relative to their counterparts shared across all four donors, non-shared clonotypes exhibited diminished generation probabilities.

The CDR3 consists of 12 residues. Between the trimmed V and J ends, which lost 5 bases and 7 bases, there was a span of 12 bases. Germline CDR1 and CDR2: SEHNR and FQNEAQ (reference sequence). In the sorted-subset replicate PCRs, 150 to 200 ng DNA, 25,000 to 30,000 T cell genomes, was used. Assay: immunoSEQ multiplex PCR; the TCRdb copy retains only in-frame clones and omits some. The sample holds 2 million to 2.5 million clones, approximately 95% seen once. The clonotype comes from a man between 18 and 35 years old in good health. Some clones in this sample may be carry-over from other donors' samples. The sample taken for sequencing was naive CD4+ T cells from PBMCs. Subset in this sample: CD45RA+ positively selected. This chain connects TRBV7-9 to TRBJ2-7, with D possibly matching TRBD1 (5 bases). The CDR3, as DNA: TGTGCCAGCAGCCTGTCGGCAGGGGAGCAGTACTTC. As protein: CASSLSAGEQYF. Full variable domain (rest looked up from reference TRBV7-9 and TRBJ2-7): DTGVSQNPRHKITKRGQNVTFRCDPISEHNRLYWYRQTLGQGPEFLTYFQNEAQLEKSRLLSDRFSAERPKGSFSTLEIQRTEQGDSAMYLCASSLSAGEQYFGPGTRLTVT.